This T cell receptor (beta chain) was found in a study of shared clonotypes between healthy human individuals. J gave up 8 bases and V 5 bases, and 7 bases lay outside the gene matches. The germline gives CDR1 LNHDA, CDR2 SQIVND (reference sequence). The CDR3 is 13 amino acids. Sequencing was performed with immunoSEQ multiplex PCR; in TCRdb, only in-frame clones are kept and a portion is missing. The data hold about 490,000 clones, with roughly 85% observed a single time. All participating donors were Caucasian adults from Nashville, Tennessee. The sequence derives from a woman in her forties in good health. Some clones in this sample may be carry-over from other donors' samples. Input material: PBMCs. V usage is TRBV19 and J usage is TRBJ1-2; 8 bases are a match to TRBD1. This CDR3 reads CASSLTGEVGYTF. CDR3 in DNA: TGTGCCAGTAGTCTGACAGGGGAAGTAGGCTACACCTTC. Full variable domain (rest looked up from reference TRBV19 and TRBJ1-2): DGGITQSPKYLFRKEGQNVTLSCEQNLNHDAMYWYRQDPGQGLRLIYYSQIVNDFQKGDIAEGYSVSREKKESFPLTVTSAQKNPTAFYLCASSLTGEVGYTFGSGTRLTVV.